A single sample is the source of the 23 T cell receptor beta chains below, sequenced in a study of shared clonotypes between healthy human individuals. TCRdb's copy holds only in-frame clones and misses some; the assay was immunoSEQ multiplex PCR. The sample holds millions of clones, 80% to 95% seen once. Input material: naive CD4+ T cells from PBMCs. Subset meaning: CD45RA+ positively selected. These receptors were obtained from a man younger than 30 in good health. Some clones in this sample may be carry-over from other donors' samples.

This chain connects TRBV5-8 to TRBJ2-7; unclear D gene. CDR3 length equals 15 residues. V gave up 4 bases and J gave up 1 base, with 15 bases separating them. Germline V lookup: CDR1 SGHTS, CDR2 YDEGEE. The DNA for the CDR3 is TGTGCCAGCAGCCCACCGACACTTCAATCCTACGAGCAGTACTTC. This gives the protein CASSPPTLQSYEQYF.

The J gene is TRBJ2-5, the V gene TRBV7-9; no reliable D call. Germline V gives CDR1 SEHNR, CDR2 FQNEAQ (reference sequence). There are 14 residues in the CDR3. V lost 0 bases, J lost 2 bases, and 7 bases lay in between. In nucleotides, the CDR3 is TGTGCCAGCAGCTTAGCTCGATTGCAAGAGACCCAGTACTTC. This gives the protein CASSLARLQETQYF. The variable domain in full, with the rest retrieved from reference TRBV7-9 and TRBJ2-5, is DTGVSQNPRHKITKRGQNVTFRCDPISEHNRLYWYRQTLGQGPEFLTYFQNEAQLEKSRLLSDRFSAERPKGSFSTLEIQRTEQGDSAMYLCASSLARLQETQYFGPGTRLLVL.

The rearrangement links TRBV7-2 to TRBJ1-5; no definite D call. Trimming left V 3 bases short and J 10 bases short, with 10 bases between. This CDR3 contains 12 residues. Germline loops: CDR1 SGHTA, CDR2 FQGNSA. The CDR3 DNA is TGTGCCAGCAGCTTGCTCGCCCGACCCCAGCATTTT. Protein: CASSLLARPQHF. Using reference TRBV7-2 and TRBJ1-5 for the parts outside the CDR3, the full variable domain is GAGVSQSPSNKVTEKGKDVELRCDPISGHTALYWYRQSLGQGLEFLIYFQGNSAPDKSGLPSDRFSAERTGGSVSTLTIQRTQQEDSAVYLCASSLLARPQHFGDGTRLSIL.

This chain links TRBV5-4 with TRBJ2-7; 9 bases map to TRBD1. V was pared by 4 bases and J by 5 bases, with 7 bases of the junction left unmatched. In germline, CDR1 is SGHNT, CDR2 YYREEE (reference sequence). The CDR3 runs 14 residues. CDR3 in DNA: TGTGCCAGCAGCCCAACAGGGGGCTTCAACGAGCAGTACTTC. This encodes CASSPTGGFNEQYF.

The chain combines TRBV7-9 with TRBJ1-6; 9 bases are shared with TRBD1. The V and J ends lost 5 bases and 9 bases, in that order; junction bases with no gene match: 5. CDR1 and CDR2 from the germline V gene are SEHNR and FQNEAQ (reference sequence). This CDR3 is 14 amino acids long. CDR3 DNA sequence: TGTGCCAGCAGCCACGGACAGGGGCCTTCACCCCTCCACTTT. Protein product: CASSHGQGPSPLHF.

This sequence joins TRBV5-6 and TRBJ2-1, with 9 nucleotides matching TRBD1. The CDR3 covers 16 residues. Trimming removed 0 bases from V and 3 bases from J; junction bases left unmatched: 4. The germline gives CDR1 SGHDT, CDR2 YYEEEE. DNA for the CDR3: TGTGCCAGCAGCTTGGGCACAGGGGGCTACTACAATGAGCAGTTCTTC. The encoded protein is CASSLGTGGYYNEQFF.

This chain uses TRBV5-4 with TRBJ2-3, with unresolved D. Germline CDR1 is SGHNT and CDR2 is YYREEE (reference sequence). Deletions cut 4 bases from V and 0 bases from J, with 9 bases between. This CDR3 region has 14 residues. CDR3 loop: CASSARFSTDTQYF. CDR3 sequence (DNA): TGTGCCAGCAGCGCCCGGTTCAGCACAGATACGCAGTATTTT.

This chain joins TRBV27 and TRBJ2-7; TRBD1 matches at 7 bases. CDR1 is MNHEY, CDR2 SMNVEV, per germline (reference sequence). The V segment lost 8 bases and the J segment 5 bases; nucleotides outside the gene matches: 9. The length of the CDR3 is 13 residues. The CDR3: CASGPQGYHEQYF. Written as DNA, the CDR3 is TGTGCCAGCGGGCCACAGGGGTACCACGAGCAGTACTTC.

The CDR3 loop is CASSPMGNQETQYF. In DNA form, the CDR3 reads TGCGCCAGCAGTCCCATGGGTAATCAAGAGACCCAGTACTTC. J is TRBJ2-5 and V is TRBV5-1; the D is unclear. Trimming cost V 5 bases and J 2 bases, with 13 bases left between them. The CDR3 has 14 residues. Germline CDR1 and CDR2: SGHRS and YFSETQ.

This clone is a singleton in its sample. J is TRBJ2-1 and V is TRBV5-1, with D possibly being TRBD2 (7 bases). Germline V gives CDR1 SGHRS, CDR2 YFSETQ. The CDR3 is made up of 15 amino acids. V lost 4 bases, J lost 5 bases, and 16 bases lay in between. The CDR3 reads CASSRGLAANNEQFF. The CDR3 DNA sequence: TGCGCCAGCAGCCGGGGGCTAGCGGCGAACAATGAGCAGTTCTTC.

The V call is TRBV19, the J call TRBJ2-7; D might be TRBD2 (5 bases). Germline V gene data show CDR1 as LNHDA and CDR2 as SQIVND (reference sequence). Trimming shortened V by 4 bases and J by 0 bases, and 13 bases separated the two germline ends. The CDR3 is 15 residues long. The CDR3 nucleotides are TGTGCCAGTAGTACCCGGGAAGGGCACTCCTACGAGCAGTACTTC. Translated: CASSTREGHSYEQYF.

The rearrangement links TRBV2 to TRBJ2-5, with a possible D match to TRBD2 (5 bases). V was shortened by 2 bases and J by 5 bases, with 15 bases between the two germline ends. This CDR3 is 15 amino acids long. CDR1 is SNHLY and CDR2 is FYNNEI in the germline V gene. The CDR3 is CASSEMGSGVETQYF. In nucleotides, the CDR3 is TGTGCCAGCAGTGAAATGGGGAGTGGAGTGGAGACCCAGTACTTC.

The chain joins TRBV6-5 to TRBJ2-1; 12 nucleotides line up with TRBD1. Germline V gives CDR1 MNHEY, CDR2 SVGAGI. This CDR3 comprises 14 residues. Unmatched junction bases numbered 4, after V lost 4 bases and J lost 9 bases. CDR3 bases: TGTGCCAGCAGTTCCGGGACAGGGGGCGGTGAGCAGTTCTTC. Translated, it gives CASSSGTGGGEQFF.

CDR3 protein: CASSPPGLRFQTQYF. CDR3 in DNA: TGTGCCAGCAGCCCCCCCGGACTGAGATTCCAGACCCAGTACTTC. This sequence joins TRBV11-2 and TRBJ2-5; possibly TRBD2 for D (5 bases). This CDR3 is 15 amino acids long. Germline V gene lookup returns CDR1 SGHAT and CDR2 FQNNGV. Trimming took 5 bases from V and 6 from J, leaving 19 bases between them. Looking up the rest from reference TRBV11-2 and TRBJ2-5 gives the full variable domain: EAGVAQSPRYKIIEKRQSVAFWCNPISGHATLYWYQQILGQGPKLLIQFQNNGVVDDSQLPKDRFSAERLKGVDSTLKIQPAKLEDSAVYLCASSPPGLRFQTQYFGPGTRLLVL.

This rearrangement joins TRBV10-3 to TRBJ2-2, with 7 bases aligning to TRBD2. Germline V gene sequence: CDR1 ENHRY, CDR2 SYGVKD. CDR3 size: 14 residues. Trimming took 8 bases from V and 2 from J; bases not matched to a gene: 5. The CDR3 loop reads CAIGLAVNTGELFF. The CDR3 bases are TGTGCCATCGGGCTAGCGGTAAACACCGGGGAGCTGTTTTTT.

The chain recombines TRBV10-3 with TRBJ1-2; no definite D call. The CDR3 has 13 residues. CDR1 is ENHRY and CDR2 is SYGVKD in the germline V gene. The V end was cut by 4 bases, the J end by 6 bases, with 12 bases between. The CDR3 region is CAISAGFYDGYTF. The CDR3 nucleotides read TGTGCCATCAGTGCTGGGTTCTATGATGGCTACACCTTC.

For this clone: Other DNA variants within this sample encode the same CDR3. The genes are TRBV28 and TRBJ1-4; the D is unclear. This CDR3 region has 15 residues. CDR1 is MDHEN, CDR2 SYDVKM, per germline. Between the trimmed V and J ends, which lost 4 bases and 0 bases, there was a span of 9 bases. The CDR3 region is CASSSPSATNEKLFF. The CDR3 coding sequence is TGTGCCAGCAGTTCTCCTAGTGCAACTAATGAAAAACTGTTTTTT.

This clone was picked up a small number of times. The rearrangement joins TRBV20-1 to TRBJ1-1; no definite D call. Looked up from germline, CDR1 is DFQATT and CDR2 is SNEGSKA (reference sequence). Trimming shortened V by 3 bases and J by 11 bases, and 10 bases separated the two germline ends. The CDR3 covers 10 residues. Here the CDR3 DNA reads TGCAGTGCTAGGGCCATTGCCGCTTTCTTT. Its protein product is CSARAIAAFF.

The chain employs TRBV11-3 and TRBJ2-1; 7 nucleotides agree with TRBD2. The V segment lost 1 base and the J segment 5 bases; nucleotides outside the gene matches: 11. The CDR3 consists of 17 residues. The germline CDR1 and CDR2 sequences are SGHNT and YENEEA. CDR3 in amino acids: CASSLGLGLAVDNEQFF. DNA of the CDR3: TGTGCCAGCAGCTTAGGGCTAGGGCTAGCGGTGGACAATGAGCAGTTCTTC.

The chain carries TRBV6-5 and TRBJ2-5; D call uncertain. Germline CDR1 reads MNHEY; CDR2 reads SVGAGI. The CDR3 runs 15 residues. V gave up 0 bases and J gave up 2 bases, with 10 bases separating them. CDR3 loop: CASSYSVLRQETQYF. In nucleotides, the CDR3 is TGTGCCAGCAGTTACTCGGTTCTCCGGCAAGAGACCCAGTACTTC.

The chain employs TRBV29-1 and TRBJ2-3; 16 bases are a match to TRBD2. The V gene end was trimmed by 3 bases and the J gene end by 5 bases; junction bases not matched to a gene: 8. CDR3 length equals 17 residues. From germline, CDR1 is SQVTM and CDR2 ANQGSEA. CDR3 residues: CSVEGLAGGPGVDTQYF. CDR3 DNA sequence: TGCAGCGTTGAGGGACTAGCGGGAGGGCCGGGGGTAGATACGCAGTATTTT.

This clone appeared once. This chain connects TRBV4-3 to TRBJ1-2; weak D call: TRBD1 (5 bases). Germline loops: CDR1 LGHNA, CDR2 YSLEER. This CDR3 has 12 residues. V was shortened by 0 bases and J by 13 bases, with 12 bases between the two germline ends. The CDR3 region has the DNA TGCGCCAGCAGCCAAGATTACCAGGGACGCACCTTC. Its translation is CASSQDYQGRTF.

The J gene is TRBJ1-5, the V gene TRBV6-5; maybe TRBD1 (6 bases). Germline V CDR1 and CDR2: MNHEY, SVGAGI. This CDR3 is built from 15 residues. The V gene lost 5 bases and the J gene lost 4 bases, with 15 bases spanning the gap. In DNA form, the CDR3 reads TGTGCCAGCAGTGCCCTCGCGGGGGCGAATCAGCCCCAGCATTTT. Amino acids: CASSALAGANQPQHF.